This is a list of T cell receptor beta chains from one sample in a study of regulatory T cells in long-lasting Graves disease. TCRdb recomputed calls from the multiplex PCR reads with MiXCR, one row per CDR3 protein. The sample carries 400,000 to 500,000 distinct CDR3 sequences, approximately 16% recorded once. This same sample was also taken into another study, of T cells in Graves' hyperthyroidism and ophthalmopathy.

The material was peripheral blood mononuclear cells (PBMCs), obtained at new diagnosis, from a patient treated with antithyroid drugs. The receptors were sampled from a woman between 25 and 40 years old with Graves disease. Each CDR3 is given with its conserved first and last residue. Each record gives: D gene, J gene, clone size, V gene, CDR3 protein, CDR3 DNA. D genes are given only for firm matches. Size is stated for part of the rows, as once, few or many counts, or as a class when the clone is expanded.

TRBD1 | TRBJ1-4 | many | TRBV28 | CASSFPGQGFNEKLFF | TGTGCCAGCAGTTTTCCGGGACAGGGGTTTAATGAAAAACTGTTTTTT
NA | TRBJ1-1 | few | TRBV14 | CASSPLGGVGAFF | TGTGCCAGCAGTCCTCTGGGAGGGGTAGGTGCTTTCTTT
NA | TRBJ2-2 | NA | TRBV7-9 | CASSEDYTWELFF | TGTGCTAGCAGCGAGGACTACACCTGGGAGCTGTTTTTT
NA | TRBJ2-2 | many | TRBV24-1 | CATSDPQTAGTGELFF | TGTGCCACCAGTGATCCCCAGACCGCAGGCACCGGGGAGCTGTTTTTT
NA | TRBJ2-1 | many | TRBV10-3 | CASRWRNEQFF | TGTGCCAGCCGCTGGCGGAATGAGCAGTTCTTC
TRBD1 | TRBJ2-7 | NA | TRBV28 | CASRRPGQGAFGDEQYF | TGTGCCAGCAGAAGACCGGGACAGGGGGCATTCGGGGACGAGCAGTACTTC
NA | TRBJ1-1 | NA | TRBV2 | CASSGDGDTEAFF | TGTGCCAGCAGTGGGGACGGAGACACTGAAGCTTTCTTT
NA | TRBJ2-7 | NA | TRBV6-1 | CASSNSRGTYEQYF | TGTGCCAGCAGTAACAGTAGGGGGACCTACGAGCAGTACTTC
NA | TRBJ2-4 | many | TRBV2 | CASRVKPGVRILGNIQYF | TGTGCCAGCAGGGTTAAACCGGGGGTCCGAATTTTGGGAAACATTCAGTACTTC
NA | TRBJ2-4 | many | TRBV11-2 | CASSFFSGTLENIQYF | TGTGCCAGCAGCTTTTTTTCCGGGACTCTAGAGAACATTCAGTACTTC
NA | TRBJ1-1 | few | TRBV7-9 | CASSLQEGMNTEAFF | TGTGCCAGCAGCTTACAAGAGGGGATGAACACTGAAGCTTTCTTT
TRBD1 | TRBJ1-1 | many | TRBV28 | CASSSRQGIRMNTEAFF | TGTGCCAGCAGTTCGAGACAGGGGATTAGGATGAACACTGAAGCTTTCTTT
NA | TRBJ2-7 | many | TRBV7-2 | CASRAGASYEQYF | TGTGCCAGCAGGGCAGGGGCTTCCTACGAGCAGTACTTC
NA | TRBJ2-6 | few | TRBV29-1 | CSVEEMEDLRTSGANVLTF | TGCAGCGTTGAAGAGATGGAGGACCTCCGAACCTCTGGGGCCAACGTCCTGACTTTC
TRBD1 | TRBJ2-5 | NA | TRBV10-3 | CAITQGARETQYF | TGTGCCATAACACAGGGGGCGCGGGAGACCCAGTACTTC
NA | TRBJ2-3 | many | TRBV7-2 | CASSLDGTDTQYF | TGTGCCAGCAGCTTGGACGGGACAGATACGCAGTATTTT
NA | TRBJ1-2 | few | TRBV20-1 | CSARSKTRQEGWGYGYTF | TGCAGTGCTAGGAGTAAGACGAGACAGGAAGGATGGGGCTATGGCTACACCTTC
TRBD2 | TRBJ2-7 | NA | TRBV29-1 | CSVAGGPVGGAYEQYF | TGCAGCGTTGCGGGGGGACCTGTGGGGGGGGCCTACGAGCAGTACTTC
NA | TRBJ1-5 | many | TRBV15 | CATSRDPNSNQPQHF | TGTGCCACCAGCAGAGATCCGAATAGCAATCAGCCCCAGCATTTT
TRBD2 | TRBJ2-1 | many | TRBV7-9 | CASSFTSGSYNEQFF | TGTGCCAGCAGCTTCACTAGCGGCTCCTACAATGAGCAGTTCTTC
TRBD2 | TRBJ2-7 | many | TRBV28 | CASSFWSGAGAYEQYF | TGTGCCAGCAGTTTCTGGAGTGGGGCGGGGGCCTACGAGCAGTACTTC
TRBD2 | TRBJ2-1 | few | TRBV29-1 | CSVFPSGSSDEQFF | TGCAGCGTATTTCCTAGCGGATCGTCGGATGAGCAGTTCTTC
TRBD1 | TRBJ2-5 | NA | TRBV7-9 | CASSSGTVRRETQYF | TGTGCCAGCAGCTCCGGGACAGTGAGGAGAGAGACCCAGTACTTC
TRBD2 | TRBJ2-1 | many | TRBV6-5 | CASSYRRLAAIHNEQFF | TGTGCCAGCAGTTACCGTAGACTAGCGGCCATCCACAATGAGCAGTTCTTC
NA | TRBJ1-2 | many | TRBV7-6 | CASSYRQARYGANYGYTF | TGTGCCAGCAGCTACAGACAGGCCCGATATGGAGCTAACTATGGCTACACCTTC
TRBD2 | TRBJ2-7 | NA | TRBV6-1 | CASTKPGLAGGSYEQYF | TGTGCCAGCACTAAGCCGGGACTAGCGGGAGGCTCCTACGAGCAGTACTTC